One and the same sample provided the 17 T cell receptor beta chains below, sequenced in a study of human T cells and chemical hapten exposure. Time point denoted: patch test 3, about 24 weeks after DPC sensitization. Treatment here: therapeutic diphenylcyclopropenone sensitization with weekly scalp DPC. TCRdb passed the RACE reads through MiXCR, listing each CDR3 protein once. The sample has about 90,000 distinct CDR3 sequences, under 13% seen once. The sequences come from whole blood, collected in connection with sensitization to the hapten diphenylcyclopropenone (DPC). The receptors stem from a woman aged 25 to 45 with alopecia areata. Some clones in this sample may be carry-over from other donors' samples.

This clonotype was seen at least ten times. The rearrangement links TRBV6-1 to TRBJ1-5, with TRBD1 identical over 9 bases. Germline V gene data show CDR1 as MNHNS and CDR2 as SASEGT. V lost 6 bases and J lost 6; bases outside the gene matches: 9. This CDR3 is built from 15 residues. CDR3 DNA: TGTGCCAGCAGAACCGGGACAGGGTGGACTCAGCCCCAGCATTTT. As protein: CASRTGTGWTQPQHF.

The chain combines TRBV6-1 with TRBJ2-2; the D gene could be TRBD1 or TRBD2 (5 bases each). CDR3 length equals 14 residues. Germline-derived CDR1 and CDR2 are MNHNS and SASEGT. With 7 bases removed from V and 5 bases from J, the gap between germline ends came to 14 bases. CDR3 DNA: TGTGCCAGCATTACCCTCAGGGAGACCGGGGAGCTGTTTTTT. It is translated as CASITLRETGELFF.

This clonotype was seen ten or more times. CDR3 loop: CSVQDRDSYNEQFF. The CDR3 DNA reads TGCAGCGTTCAGGACAGGGACTCCTACAATGAGCAGTTCTTC. J is TRBJ2-1 and V is TRBV29-1; 8 nucleotides agree with TRBD1. V was clipped by 5 bases and J by 0 bases; unmatched bases: 3. CDR1 is SQVTM, CDR2 ANQGSEA, per germline. CDR3 length: 14 amino acids.

The sample holds many counts of this clonotype. V is TRBV3-1 and J is TRBJ2-3; D is tentatively TRBD1 or TRBD2 (5 bases each). This CDR3 is built from 15 residues. Germline values: CDR1 LGHDT, CDR2 YNNKEL (reference sequence). Trimming stripped 1 base from V and 0 bases from J, with 8 bases between. The DNA for the CDR3 is TGTGCCAGCAGCCAAGCCGGGGCAAGCACAGATACGCAGTATTTT. Translating it yields CASSQAGASTDTQYF.

The table lists this clonotype with many counts. The rearrangement uses TRBV5-1 and TRBJ2-6; D gene ambiguous. Between the trimmed V and J ends, which lost 1 base and 0 bases, there was a span of 8 bases. The CDR3 covers 16 residues. CDR1 and CDR2 from the germline V gene are SGHRS and YFSETQ. DNA for the CDR3: TGCGCCAGCAGCTTGAATCCAACCTCTGGGGCCAACGTCCTGACTTTC. It translates to CASSLNPTSGANVLTF.

This clonotype was found many times. The rearrangement joins TRBV9 to TRBJ2-4; a weak D match, TRBD2 (5 bases). CDR1 and CDR2 (germline): SGDLS, YYNGEE. The CDR3 totals 15 residues. V dropped 0 bases and J dropped 9 bases, with 16 bases sitting between them. CDR3 sequence: CASSVAALRESIQYF. Written as DNA, the CDR3 is TGTGCCAGCAGCGTAGCGGCTCTGAGGGAGTCCATTCAGTACTTC.

Only a few counts were recorded for this clonotype. This rearrangement joins TRBV5-5 to TRBJ1-5; 8 nucleotides align to TRBD1. Germline V gene data show CDR1 as SGHKS and CDR2 as YYEKEE (reference sequence). The CDR3 contains 17 residues. Trimming took 0 bases from V and 1 from J; bases not matched to a gene: 6. CDR3 amino acids: CASSLDAGGASNQPQHF. The CDR3 DNA sequence: TGTGCCAGCAGCTTGGACGCAGGGGGCGCGAGCAATCAGCCCCAGCATTTT.

This clonotype was counted only a few times. V is TRBV6-1 and J is TRBJ1-3; D remains ambiguous. Germline V gene data show CDR1 as MNHNS and CDR2 as SASEGT. With 10 bases removed from V and 0 bases from J, the gap between germline ends came to 7 bases. The CDR3 runs to 12 residues. The DNA for the CDR3 is TGTGCCACCCGTATCTCTGGAAACACCATATATTTT. Amino acids: CATRISGNTIYF.

The V gene is TRBV28, the J gene TRBJ2-5, with D hard to call. CDR1 is MDHEN, CDR2 SYDVKM, per germline. The CDR3 has 13 residues. Trimming removed 1 base from V and 5 bases from J, with 8 bases in between. The CDR3, as DNA: TGTGCCAGCAGTTTATTCAATTCGGAGACCCAGTACTTC. Protein sequence: CASSLFNSETQYF.

This clonotype was observed at least ten times. V and J are TRBV9 and TRBJ1-2, with 7 nucleotides matching TRBD1. Germline V gene sequence: CDR1 SGDLS, CDR2 YYNGEE. The CDR3 has 13 amino acids. Trimming cost V 5 bases and J 6 bases; bases outside gene matches: 7. CDR3 DNA: TGTGCCAGCAGTGCGACAGGGCGGGATGGCTACACCTTC. Translating it yields CASSATGRDGYTF.

This chain links TRBV27 with TRBJ2-5; maybe TRBD1 (6 bases). CDR3 length: 13 amino acids. The germline V and J ends were trimmed by 7 bases and 7 bases, with 16 bases remaining between them. The germline V gene has CDR1 MNHEY and CDR2 SMNVEV (reference sequence). Written as DNA, the CDR3 is TGTGCCAGCACCAACAGGGTCTCAGGGACCCAGTACTTC. Protein product: CASTNRVSGTQYF.

This clonotype was seen repeatedly, ten times or more. The chain recombines TRBV6-2 or TRBV6-3 with TRBJ1-1, with D perhaps matching TRBD1 (5 bases). Germline loops: CDR1 MNHEY, CDR2 SVGEGT. The CDR3 runs to 14 residues. V was shortened by 6 bases and J by 3 bases, with 14 bases between the two germline ends. CDR3: CASSSRGRDTEAFF. The CDR3 region has the DNA TGTGCCAGCAGCTCCCGGGGCCGCGACACTGAAGCTTTCTTT.

This sequence joins TRBV20-1 and TRBJ2-1; tentative D call: TRBD2 (5 bases). This CDR3 has 15 amino acids. V gave up 1 base and J gave up 0 bases, with 10 bases separating them. Germline V CDR1 and CDR2: DFQATT, SNEGSKA (reference sequence). DNA of the CDR3: TGCAGTGCTAGAGTTCCGGGGAGCTCCTACAATGAGCAGTTCTTC. Protein sequence: CSARVPGSSYNEQFF.

This clonotype was observed at least ten times. This chain connects TRBV28 to TRBJ2-6; possibly TRBD2 for D (6 bases). Germline assignment: CDR1 MDHEN and CDR2 SYDVKM. Trimming took 1 base from V and 0 from J, leaving 13 bases between them. The CDR3 length is 18 residues. The DNA for the CDR3 is TGTGCCAGCAGTTTATCTCGGGGACTGATCTCTGGGGCCAACGTCCTGACTTTC. Residues: CASSLSRGLISGANVLTF.

The table lists this clonotype with a few counts. The rearrangement links TRBV20-1 to TRBJ2-1; D unresolved. The V gene lost 4 bases and the J gene lost 3 bases, with 10 bases spanning the gap. Germline lookup yields CDR1 DFQATT and CDR2 SNEGSKA (reference sequence). The CDR3 totals 13 residues. The CDR3 DNA reads TGCAGTGCTATGGGGAAGCGCTACAATGAGCAGTTCTTC. Translation: CSAMGKRYNEQFF.

This clonotype was observed a handful of times. This sequence joins TRBV27 and TRBJ1-6; D call uncertain. Germline CDR1 and CDR2: MNHEY and SMNVEV (reference sequence). The CDR3 runs 19 residues. The V end lost 2 bases, the J end lost 0 bases, and 17 bases lay between the germline ends. CDR3 amino acids: CASSLIPTLASSYNSPLHF. For the CDR3, the DNA is TGTGCCAGCAGTTTAATTCCCACTCTCGCTAGCTCCTATAATTCACCCCTCCACTTT.

In its sample, this clonotype was seen many times. V usage is TRBV6-2 or TRBV6-3 and J usage is TRBJ2-5; D not resolved. The CDR3 length is 11 residues. Between the trimmed V and J ends, which lost 10 bases and 1 base, there was a span of 7 bases. From germline, CDR1 is MNHEY and CDR2 SVGEGT. The CDR3, as DNA: TGTGCCACGCGGCTCCAAGAGACCCAGTACTTC. This encodes CATRLQETQYF.